This T cell receptor beta chain was found in a study of monozygotic twins with inflammatory bowel disease. Germline values: CDR1 SGHDT, CDR2 YYEEEE. This CDR3 comprises 16 residues. Study conclusions and caveats: The sharing of clonotypes with others was lower in IBD patients than in healthy twins, especially with disease activity.

Worth noting for this clonotype: As yet, its antigen is unknown.

The UMIs carried a 6-nucleotide sample barcode, and they were added by template switching. No DNA is given; TCRdb re-called the 5' RACE reads and lists each CDR3 protein once. The ten most abundant clones cover approximately 2% of a sample with about 330,000 distinct CDR3 sequences. The TCR sequence derives from a human donor with ulcerative colitis or Crohn's disease, or a healthy co-twin of an affected twin (not recorded which). Sequencing used blood. The V call is TRBV5-6, the J call TRBJ2-1; TCRdb gives TRBD1 as the D gene, but with no DNA this cannot be confirmed. The CDR3 region is CASSPLGVSSYNEQFF.